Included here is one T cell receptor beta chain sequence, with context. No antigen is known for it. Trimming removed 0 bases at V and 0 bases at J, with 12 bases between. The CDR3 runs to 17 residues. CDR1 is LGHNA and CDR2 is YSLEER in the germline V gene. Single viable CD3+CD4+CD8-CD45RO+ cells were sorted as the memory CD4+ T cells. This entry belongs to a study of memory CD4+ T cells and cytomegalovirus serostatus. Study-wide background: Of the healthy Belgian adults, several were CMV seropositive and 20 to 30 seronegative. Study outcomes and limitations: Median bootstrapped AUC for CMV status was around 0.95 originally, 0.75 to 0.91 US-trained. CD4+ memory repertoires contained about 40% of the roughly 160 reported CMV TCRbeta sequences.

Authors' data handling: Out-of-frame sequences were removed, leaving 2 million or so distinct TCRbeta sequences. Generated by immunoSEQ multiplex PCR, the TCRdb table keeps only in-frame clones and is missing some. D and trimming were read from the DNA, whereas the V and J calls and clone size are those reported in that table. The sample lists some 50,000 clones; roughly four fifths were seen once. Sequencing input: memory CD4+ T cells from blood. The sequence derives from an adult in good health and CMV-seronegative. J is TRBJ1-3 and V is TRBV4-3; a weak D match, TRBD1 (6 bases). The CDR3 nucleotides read TGCGCCAGCAGCCAAGATTTCCGGACAGTCTCTGGAAACACCATATATTTT. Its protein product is CASSQDFRTVSGNTIYF.